This T cell receptor beta chain is from a study of shared clonotypes between healthy human individuals. General observations from the study: Generation probabilities of non-shared clonotypes were lower (relative to those shared by all four donors). Clonotypes that were shared across a few donors made up approximately 5.1% of naive CD4 clonotypes. Sampling included only blood; tissue repertoires likely differ.

Concerning this clone itself: Its antigen is undetermined.

Each PCR replicate from the sorted subsets contained about 210 ng DNA, which is about 30,000 T cell genomes. The protocol was immunoSEQ multiplex PCR, while the TCRdb copy is restricted to in-frame clones and leaves out a portion. The sample holds roughly 2,000,000 clones, less than 95% seen once. Positively selected for CCR7, the CD45RO-negative cells used as naive CD8 cells excluded terminally differentiated effector memory CD45RA+ cells. V was pared by 4 bases and J by 5 bases, with 2 bases between. The CDR3 extends over 11 amino acids. The germline CDR1 and CDR2 sequences are WNHNN and SYGVQD (reference sequence).

The clonotype originates from a man between 18 and 29 years old in good health. Material for sequencing was naive CD8+ T cells sorted from blood. The rearrangement uses TRBV10-1 and TRBJ2-2; D remains ambiguous. CDR3 DNA: TGCGCCAGCAGTGCGACCGGGGAGCTGTTTTTT. Translation: CASSATGELFF.